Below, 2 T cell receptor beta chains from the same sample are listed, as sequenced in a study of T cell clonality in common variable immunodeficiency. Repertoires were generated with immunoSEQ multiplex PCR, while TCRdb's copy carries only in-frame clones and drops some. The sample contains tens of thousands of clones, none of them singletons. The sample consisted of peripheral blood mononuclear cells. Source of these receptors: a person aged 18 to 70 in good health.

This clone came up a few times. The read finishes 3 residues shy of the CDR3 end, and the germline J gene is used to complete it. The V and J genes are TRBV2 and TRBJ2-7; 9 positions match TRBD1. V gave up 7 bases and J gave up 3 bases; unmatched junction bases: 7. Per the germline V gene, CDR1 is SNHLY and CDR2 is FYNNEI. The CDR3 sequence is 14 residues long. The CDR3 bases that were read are TGTGCCAGCACCTCGGGACAGGGAGACTACGAG. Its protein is CASTSGQGDYE. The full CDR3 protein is CASTSGQGDYEQYF.

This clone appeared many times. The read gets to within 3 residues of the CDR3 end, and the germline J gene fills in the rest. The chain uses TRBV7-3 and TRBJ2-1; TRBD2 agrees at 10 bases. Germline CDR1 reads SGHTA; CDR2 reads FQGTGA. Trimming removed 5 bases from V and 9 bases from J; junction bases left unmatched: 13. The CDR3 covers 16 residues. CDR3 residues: CASSHIRAGGTTEQFF. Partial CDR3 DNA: TGTGCCAGCAGCCACATAAGAGCGGGGGGGACGACTGAG.